The TCR beta chain under discussion was sequenced for a study of cytomegalovirus exposure and HLA in healthy donors. Findings and caveats of the study: Information on immune exposure was restricted to one variable (CMV serostatus).

CDR3 length: 14 amino acids. Trimming took 3 bases from V and 5 from J; bases not matched to a gene: 6. Per the germline V gene, CDR1 is SEHNR and CDR2 is FQNEAQ (reference sequence). Turning to this clone: Its antigen is unknown.

A multiplex PCR was run with 60 Vbeta primers and 13 Jbeta primers. Clones were read by immunoSEQ multiplex PCR, and TCRdb kept only the in-frame ones, dropping some. The table includes more than 150,000 clones, 81% detected once. The genes are TRBV7-9 and TRBJ2-7, with 8 bases that match TRBD1. This receptor was obtained from a man aged 50 or older in good health and CMV-seropositive. Sequencing was done on a sample of PBMCs. CDR3 DNA sequence: TGTGCCAGCAGCTTGCCTGACAGGGGAGACGAGCAGTACTTC. Translation: CASSLPDRGDEQYF. The variable domain in full, with the rest retrieved from reference TRBV7-9 and TRBJ2-7, is DTGVSQNPRHKITKRGQNVTFRCDPISEHNRLYWYRQTLGQGPEFLTYFQNEAQLEKSRLLSDRFSAERPKGSFSTLEIQRTEQGDSAMYLCASSLPDRGDEQYFGPGTRLTVT.